These 22 T cell receptor beta chains were all obtained from the same sample, sequenced in a study of T-cell memory formation after mild COVID-19. A single record per CDR3 protein comes from TCRdb applying MiXCR to the 5' RACE reads. The sample includes 450,000 to 650,000 distinct CDR3 sequences, approximately 21% seen only once; the top ten take about 8.2%. Sequencing was carried out using PBMCs or a T cell subset sorted from them (not recorded which). The receptors derive from an adult woman who had mild COVID-19 (a few samples of this study predate the infection). Cell type and time point are not known.

V gene TRBV18 combines with J gene TRBJ1-2; D gene uncertain. This CDR3 has 14 residues. V was pared by 0 bases and J by 4 bases, with 9 bases between. The germline V gene encodes CDR1 KGHSH and CDR2 LQKENI. The CDR3, as DNA: TGTGCCAGCTCACCACCTAATGAGGGCTATGGCTACACCTTC. Translation gives CASSPPNEGYGYTF.

This CDR3 is CASKTGMGYEQYF. CDR3 coding DNA: TGTGCCAGCAAGACAGGGATGGGGTACGAGCAGTACTTC. The chain recombines TRBV12-3 or TRBV12-4 with TRBJ2-7, with 7 positions matching TRBD1. The V and J ends lost 7 bases and 4 bases, in that order; junction bases with no gene match: 7. The CDR3 totals 13 residues.

The chain recombines TRBV3-1 with TRBJ1-1; TRBD1 agrees at 8 bases. CDR1 and CDR2 (germline): LGHDT, YNNKEL (reference sequence). The CDR3 sequence is 18 residues long. Germline trimming cut 0 bases from V and 2 bases from J; bases unmatched to any gene: 11. The CDR3 here is CASSQDGPAGGYNTEAFF. DNA of the CDR3: TGTGCCAGCAGCCAAGATGGGCCGGCAGGGGGCTACAACACTGAAGCTTTCTTT.

This clonotype was seen a handful of times. The chain joins TRBV5-1 to TRBJ1-2, with D perhaps TRBD1 (5 bases). CDR3 length: 15 residues. Germline V CDR1 and CDR2: SGHRS, YFSETQ. V lost 0 bases, J lost 4 bases, and 13 bases lay in between. The CDR3 DNA sequence: TGCGCCAGCAGCTTGGCCCTGGGGACTAGCTATGGCTACACCTTC. It is translated as CASSLALGTSYGYTF.

This clonotype was recorded many times. This chain uses TRBV10-3 with TRBJ2-6, with D maybe TRBD1 (5 bases). The germline V gene has CDR1 ENHRY and CDR2 SYGVKD. The CDR3 has 15 residues. The germline V and J ends were trimmed by 10 bases and 0 bases, with 13 bases remaining between them. The CDR3 DNA sequence: TGTGCCACCGCACCCCAGGGCTCTGGGGCCAACGTCCTGACTTTC. Its protein product is CATAPQGSGANVLTF.

Ten or more counts support this clonotype. This sequence joins TRBV19 and TRBJ2-6; D not certain. This CDR3 region has 16 residues. Trimming left V 2 bases short and J 6 bases short, with 14 bases between. The germline gives CDR1 LNHDA, CDR2 SQIVND (reference sequence). The CDR3 DNA is TGTGCCAGTAGTATACTCGGGCCCTATGAGGCCAACGTCCTGACTTTC. Its protein product is CASSILGPYEANVLTF.

The chain's CDR3 is CASSQQQEGETQYF. CDR3 DNA: TGCGCCAGCAGCCAACAGCAGGAGGGAGAGACCCAGTACTTC. V gene TRBV4-1 combines with J gene TRBJ2-5, with D tentatively TRBD2 (6 bases). CDR1 and CDR2 (germline): MGHRA, YSYEKL. Trimming took off 2 bases at V and 4 bases at J, with 11 bases between the two ends. CDR3 length: 14 residues.

The chain links TRBV10-3 to TRBJ2-1, with no clear D. The CDR3 length is 10 residues. V was cut by 11 bases and J by 15 bases, with 17 bases left in between. Germline V gene data show CDR1 as ENHRY and CDR2 as SYGVKD. CDR3 bases: TGTGCCTCCGGCCAAGGAGTCAGGTTCTTC. This sequence encodes CASGQGVRFF.

At least ten counts were recorded for this clonotype. The chain uses TRBV10-3 and TRBJ1-2; 11 positions match TRBD1. Losses at the gene ends were 4 bases for V and 8 bases for J; bases not matched to a gene: 9. Germline CDR1 is ENHRY and CDR2 is SYGVKD. The CDR3 totals 15 residues. CDR3 bases: TGTGCCATCAGTGGGACAGGGGGCCCTCTGGAGGGCTACACCTTC. Its protein is CAISGTGGPLEGYTF.

This clonotype was detected only a few times. J is TRBJ2-2 and V is TRBV4-2; 10 bases fit TRBD2. Looked up from germline, CDR1 is LGHNA and CDR2 is YNFKEQ. There are 16 residues in the CDR3. The junction had 5 bases not matched to a gene; V was cut back by 6 bases and J by 1 base. The CDR3 reads CASSSGLAENTGELFF. The CDR3 DNA is TGTGCCAGCAGTTCAGGACTAGCGGAGAACACCGGGGAGCTGTTTTTT.

This rearrangement joins TRBV20-1 to TRBJ2-7; 7 nucleotides align to TRBD1. The CDR3 is 14 residues long. Per the germline V gene, CDR1 is DFQATT and CDR2 is SNEGSKA (reference sequence). The J segment lost 2 bases and the V segment lost 1 base, leaving 5 bases of the junction unmatched. The CDR3 sequence: CSARADRAPYEQYF. The CDR3 nucleotides are TGCAGTGCTAGAGCCGACAGGGCCCCCTACGAGCAGTACTTC.

This clonotype turned up a few times. The V call is TRBV7-9, the J call TRBJ2-5; D may correspond to TRBD1 or TRBD2 (5 bases each). This CDR3 region has 15 residues. Trimming stripped 5 bases from V and 5 bases from J, with 18 bases between. Germline CDR1 SEHNR, CDR2 FQNEAQ (reference sequence). In nucleotides, the CDR3 is TGTGCCAGCAGCGTCCGGGACCTTCCGGGGGAGACCCAGTACTTC. Translated, it gives CASSVRDLPGETQYF.

This clonotype was recorded many times. This chain joins TRBV7-9 and TRBJ2-7; possibly TRBD2 for D (6 bases). The V and J ends lost 4 bases and 1 base respectively, with 14 bases between them. The CDR3 is 15 residues long. CDR1 and CDR2 (germline): SEHNR, FQNEAQ (reference sequence). Here the CDR3 DNA reads TGTGCCAGCAGCTGGTCAACGACTAGTTCCTACGAGCAGTACTTC. Translation: CASSWSTTSSYEQYF.

This clonotype was found a few times. V and J are TRBV30 and TRBJ1-6; D not resolved. Trimming cost V 1 base and J 1 base, with 8 bases left between them. Per the germline V gene, CDR1 is GTSNPN and CDR2 is SVGIG (reference sequence). This CDR3 spans 15 amino acids. CDR3 amino acids: CAWSGLSSYNSPLHF. The CDR3 DNA sequence: TGTGCCTGGAGTGGCCTGAGTTCCTATAATTCACCCCTCCACTTT.

This clonotype was counted only a few times. This sequence joins TRBV15 and TRBJ2-7; D is possibly TRBD1 (6 bases). Trimming left V 1 base short and J 6 bases short, with 19 bases between. The germline V gene encodes CDR1 LNHNV and CDR2 YYDKDF (reference sequence). The CDR3 sequence is 16 residues long. DNA of the CDR3: TGTGCCACCAGCAGAGGCCGGGACACCGGGAAGTCCGAGCAGTACTTC. This translates into CATSRGRDTGKSEQYF.

This clonotype showed up just a few times. The V call is TRBV6-5, the J call TRBJ2-3; 10 nucleotides match TRBD2. Germline values: CDR1 MNHEY, CDR2 SVGAGI. This CDR3 spans 15 amino acids. J lost 4 bases, V lost 4 bases, and 5 bases had no gene match. This CDR3 is CASSWSGGVADTQYF. In DNA form, the CDR3 reads TGTGCCAGCAGTTGGAGCGGGGGGGTCGCAGATACGCAGTATTTT.

This chain joins TRBV7-9 and TRBJ2-7; D is undetermined. The CDR3 consists of 13 residues. V lost 5 bases to trimming and J lost 2 bases, with 10 bases between them. In germline, CDR1 is SEHNR, CDR2 FQNEAQ (reference sequence). CDR3 protein: CASSHGRTYEQYF. CDR3 bases: TGTGCCAGCAGCCACGGACGGACCTACGAGCAGTACTTC.

The chain employs TRBV7-8 and TRBJ2-2, with a tentative D call TRBD2 (6 bases). The CDR3 totals 16 residues. Germline values: CDR1 SGHVS, CDR2 FQNEAQ. Trimming pared 5 bases from V and 3 bases from J, leaving 16 bases between. The CDR3, as DNA: TGTGCCAGCAGCCCGCTGGAGGGTAGACACACCGGGGAGCTGTTTTTT. Protein: CASSPLEGRHTGELFF.

This rearrangement joins TRBV4-2 to TRBJ2-7, with D possibly TRBD1 on 6 matching bases. Germline values: CDR1 LGHNA, CDR2 YNFKEQ. V was shortened by 4 bases and J by 4 bases, with 17 bases between the two germline ends. The CDR3 sequence is 15 residues long. CDR3 coding DNA: TGTGCCAGCAGCCCAACACCCAGGGGTTGGTACGAGCAGTACTTC. This gives the protein CASSPTPRGWYEQYF.

The chain is built from TRBV11-2 and TRBJ2-7; D unclear. CDR3 length: 11 residues. V lost 5 bases and J lost 12, with 14 bases in between. CDR1 and CDR2 (germline): SGHAT, FQNNGV. CDR3 nucleotide sequence: TGTGCCAGCAGCCAGAGTGGGGATGCGTACTTC. Translation: CASSQSGDAYF.

This clonotype was observed a handful of times. The chain employs TRBV12-3 or TRBV12-4 and TRBJ2-3; 9 bases match TRBD1. The CDR3 is 16 amino acids. With V trimmed by 6 bases and J by 2 bases, 9 bases remained unmatched. The DNA for the CDR3 is TGTGCCAGCAGCTCTAGGACAGGGGCGAACACAGATACGCAGTATTTT. Its translation: CASSSRTGANTDTQYF.

This chain joins TRBV5-1 and TRBJ2-1, with 10 bases lining up with TRBD2. Germline assignment: CDR1 SGHRS and CDR2 YFSETQ. The junction had 10 bases not matched to a gene; V was cut back by 5 bases and J by 5 bases. This CDR3 has 16 residues. Here the CDR3 reads CASRPTGTSDHNEQFF. CDR3 DNA: TGCGCCAGCAGGCCAACCGGGACTAGCGATCACAATGAGCAGTTCTTC.